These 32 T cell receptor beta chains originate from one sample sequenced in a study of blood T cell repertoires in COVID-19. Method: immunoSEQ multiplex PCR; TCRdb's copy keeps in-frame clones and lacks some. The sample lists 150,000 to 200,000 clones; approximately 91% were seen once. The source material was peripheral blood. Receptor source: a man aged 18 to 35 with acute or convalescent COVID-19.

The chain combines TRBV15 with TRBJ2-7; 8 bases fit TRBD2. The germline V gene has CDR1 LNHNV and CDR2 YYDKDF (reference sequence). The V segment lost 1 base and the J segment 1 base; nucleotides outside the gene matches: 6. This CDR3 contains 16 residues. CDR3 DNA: TGTGCCACCAGCAGAGCGGGAGGGCCTAAATCCTACGAGCAGTACTTC. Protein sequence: CATSRAGGPKSYEQYF.

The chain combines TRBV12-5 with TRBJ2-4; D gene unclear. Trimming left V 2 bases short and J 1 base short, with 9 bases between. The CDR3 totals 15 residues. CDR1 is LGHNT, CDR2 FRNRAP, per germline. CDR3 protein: CASGLFFGAKNIQYF. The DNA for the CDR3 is TGTGCTAGTGGTTTGTTTTTCGGGGCCAAAAACATTCAGTACTTC. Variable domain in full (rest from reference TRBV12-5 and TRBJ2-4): DARVTQTPRHKVTEMGQEVTMRCQPILGHNTVFWYRQTMMQGLELLAYFRNRAPLDDSGMPKDRFSAEMPDATLATLKIQPSEPRDSAVYFCASGLFFGAKNIQYFGAGTRLSVL.

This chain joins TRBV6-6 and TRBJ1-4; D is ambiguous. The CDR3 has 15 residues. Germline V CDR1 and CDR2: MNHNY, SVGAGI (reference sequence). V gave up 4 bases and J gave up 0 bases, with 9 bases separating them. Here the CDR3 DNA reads TGTGCCAGCAGTTTCGCCGGTTCAACTAATGAAAAACTGTTTTTT. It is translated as CASSFAGSTNEKLFF.

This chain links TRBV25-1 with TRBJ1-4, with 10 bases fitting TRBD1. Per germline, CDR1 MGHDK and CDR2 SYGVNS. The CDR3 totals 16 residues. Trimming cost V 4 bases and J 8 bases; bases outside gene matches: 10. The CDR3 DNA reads TGTGCCAGCAGTGTCCGACAGGGGGCTACAGAAGAAAAACTGTTTTTT. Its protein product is CASSVRQGATEEKLFF.

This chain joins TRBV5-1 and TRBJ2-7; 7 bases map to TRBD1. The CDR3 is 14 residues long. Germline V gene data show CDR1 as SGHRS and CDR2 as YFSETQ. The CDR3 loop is CADWDSDISYEQYF. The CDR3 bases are TGCGCAGACTGGGACAGCGATATTTCCTACGAGCAGTACTTC.

The CDR3 spells CASSLMGGDTDTQYF. DNA of the CDR3: TGCGCCAGCAGCTTGATGGGGGGAGACACAGATACGCAGTATTTT. The chain combines TRBV5-1 with TRBJ2-3; the D gene is possibly TRBD2 (6 bases). The V and J ends lost 1 base and 2 bases respectively, with 11 bases between them. The CDR3 spans 15 residues. Germline CDR1 SGHRS, CDR2 YFSETQ.

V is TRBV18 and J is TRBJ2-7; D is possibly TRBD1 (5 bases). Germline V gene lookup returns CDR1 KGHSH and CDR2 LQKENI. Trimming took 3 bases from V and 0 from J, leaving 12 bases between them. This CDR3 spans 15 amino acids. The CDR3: CASSPSRQSSYEQYF. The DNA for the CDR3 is TGTGCCAGCTCACCTTCGAGACAGAGCTCCTACGAGCAGTACTTC.

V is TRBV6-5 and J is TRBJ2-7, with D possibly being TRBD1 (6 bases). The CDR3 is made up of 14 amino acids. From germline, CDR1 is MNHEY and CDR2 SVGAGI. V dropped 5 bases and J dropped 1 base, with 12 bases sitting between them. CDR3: CASSRQVLSYEQYF. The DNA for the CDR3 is TGTGCCAGCAGTAGACAGGTCCTTTCCTACGAGCAGTACTTC.

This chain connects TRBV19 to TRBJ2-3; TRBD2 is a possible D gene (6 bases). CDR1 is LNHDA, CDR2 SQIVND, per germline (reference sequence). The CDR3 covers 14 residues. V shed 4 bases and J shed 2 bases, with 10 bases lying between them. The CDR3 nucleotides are TGTGCCAGTAGTACGGGGACTGACACAGATACGCAGTATTTT. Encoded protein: CASSTGTDTDTQYF. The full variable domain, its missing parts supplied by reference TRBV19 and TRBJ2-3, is DGGITQSPKYLFRKEGQNVTLSCEQNLNHDAMYWYRQDPGQGLRLIYYSQIVNDFQKGDIAEGYSVSREKKESFPLTVTSAQKNPTAFYLCASSTGTDTDTQYFGPGTRLTVL.

The CDR3 region has the DNA TGTGCCAGCAGCCAACGGCTCCTGATGTCGCATGAGGAGAACACTGAAGCTTTCTTT. Protein product: CASSQRLLMSHEENTEAFF. This rearrangement joins TRBV14 to TRBJ1-1; no clear D gene. CDR3 length: 19 amino acids. CDR1 SGHDN and CDR2 FVKESK come from the germline V gene. Deletions cut 2 bases from V and 1 base from J, with 23 bases between.

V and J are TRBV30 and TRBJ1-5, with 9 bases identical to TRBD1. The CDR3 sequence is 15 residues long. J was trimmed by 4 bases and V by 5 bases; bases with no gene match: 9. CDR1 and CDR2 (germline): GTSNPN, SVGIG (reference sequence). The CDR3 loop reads CAWGSAGTGNQPQHF. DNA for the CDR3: TGTGCCTGGGGTTCCGCCGGGACAGGGAATCAGCCCCAGCATTTT.

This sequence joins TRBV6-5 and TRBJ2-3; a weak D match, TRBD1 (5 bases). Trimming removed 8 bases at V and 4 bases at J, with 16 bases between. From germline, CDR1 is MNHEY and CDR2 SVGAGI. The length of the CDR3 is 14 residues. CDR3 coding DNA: TGTGCCAGCCACACGGGTCAGGGTGCAGATACGCAGTATTTT. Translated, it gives CASHTGQGADTQYF.

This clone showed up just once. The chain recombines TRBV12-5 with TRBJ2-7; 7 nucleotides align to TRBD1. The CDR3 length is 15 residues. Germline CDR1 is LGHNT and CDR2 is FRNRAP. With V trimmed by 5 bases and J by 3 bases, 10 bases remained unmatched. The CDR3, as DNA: TGTGCTAGTGGTCCCCTGGGGGCAGGGGGCTACGAGCAGTACTTC. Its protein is CASGPLGAGGYEQYF.

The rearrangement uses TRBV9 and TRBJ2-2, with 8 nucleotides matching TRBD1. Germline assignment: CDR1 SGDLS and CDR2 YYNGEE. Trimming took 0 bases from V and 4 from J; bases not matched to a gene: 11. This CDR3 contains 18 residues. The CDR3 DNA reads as TGTGCCAGCAGCGTAGTGGCAGGGGGCCATTCGGGCACCGGGGAGCTGTTTTTT. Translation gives CASSVVAGGHSGTGELFF.

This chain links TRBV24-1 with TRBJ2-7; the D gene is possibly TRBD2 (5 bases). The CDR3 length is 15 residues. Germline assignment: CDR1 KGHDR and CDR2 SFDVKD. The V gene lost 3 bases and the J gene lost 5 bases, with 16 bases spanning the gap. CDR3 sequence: CATSDPGLSPNEQYF. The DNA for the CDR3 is TGTGCCACCAGTGATCCTGGACTCTCCCCCAACGAGCAGTACTTC.

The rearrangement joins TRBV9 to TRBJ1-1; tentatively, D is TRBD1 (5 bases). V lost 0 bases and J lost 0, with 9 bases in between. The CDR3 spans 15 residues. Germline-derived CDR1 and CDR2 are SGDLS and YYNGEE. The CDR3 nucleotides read TGTGCCAGCAGCGTAGCAGCAGGGATGAACACTGAAGCTTTCTTT. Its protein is CASSVAAGMNTEAFF.

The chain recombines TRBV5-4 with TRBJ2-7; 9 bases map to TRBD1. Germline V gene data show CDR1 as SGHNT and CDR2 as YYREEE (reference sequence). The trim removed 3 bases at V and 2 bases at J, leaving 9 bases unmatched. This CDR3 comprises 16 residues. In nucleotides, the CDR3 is TGTGCCAGCAGCTCCCTCCCGGGACAGGGCCCCTACGAGCAGTACTTC. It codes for CASSSLPGQGPYEQYF. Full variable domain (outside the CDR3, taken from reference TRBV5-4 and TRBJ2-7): ETGVTQSPTHLIKTRGQQVTLRCSSQSGHNTVSWYQQALGQGPQFIFQYYREEENGRGNFPPRFSGLQFPNYSSELNVNALELDDSALYLCASSSLPGQGPYEQYFGPGTRLTVT.

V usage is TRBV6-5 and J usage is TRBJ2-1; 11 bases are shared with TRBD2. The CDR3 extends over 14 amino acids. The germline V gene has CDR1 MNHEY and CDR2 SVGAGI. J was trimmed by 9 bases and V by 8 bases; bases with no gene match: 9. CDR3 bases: TGTGCCAGCCTTGTAGCGGGGGGGCCTCGTGAGCAGTTCTTC. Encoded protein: CASLVAGGPREQFF.

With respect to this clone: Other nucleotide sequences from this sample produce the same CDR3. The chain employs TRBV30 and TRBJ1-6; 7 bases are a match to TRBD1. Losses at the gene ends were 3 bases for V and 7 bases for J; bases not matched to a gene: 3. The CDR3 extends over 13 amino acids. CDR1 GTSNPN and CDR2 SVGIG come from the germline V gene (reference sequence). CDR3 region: CAWRRQGNSPLHF. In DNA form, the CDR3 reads TGTGCCTGGAGGAGACAGGGAAATTCACCCCTCCACTTT.

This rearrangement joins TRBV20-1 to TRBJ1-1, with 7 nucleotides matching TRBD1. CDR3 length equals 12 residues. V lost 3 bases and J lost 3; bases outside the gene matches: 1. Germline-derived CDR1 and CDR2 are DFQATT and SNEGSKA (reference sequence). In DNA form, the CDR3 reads TGCAGTGCTAGTACAGGGGACACTGAAGCTTTCTTT. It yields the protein CSASTGDTEAFF.

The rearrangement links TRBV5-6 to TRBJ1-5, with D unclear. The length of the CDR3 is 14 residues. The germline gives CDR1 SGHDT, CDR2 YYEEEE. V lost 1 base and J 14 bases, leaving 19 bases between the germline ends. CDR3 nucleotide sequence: TGTGCCAGCAGCTTGTGGGCCCCCGATAAGCAGGAGCATTTT. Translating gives CASSLWAPDKQEHF.

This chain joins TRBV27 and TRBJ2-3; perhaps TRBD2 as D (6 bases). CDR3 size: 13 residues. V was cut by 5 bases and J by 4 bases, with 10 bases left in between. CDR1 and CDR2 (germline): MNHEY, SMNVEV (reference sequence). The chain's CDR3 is CASSIGEADTQYF. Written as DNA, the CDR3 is TGTGCCAGCAGTATCGGGGAGGCAGATACGCAGTATTTT.

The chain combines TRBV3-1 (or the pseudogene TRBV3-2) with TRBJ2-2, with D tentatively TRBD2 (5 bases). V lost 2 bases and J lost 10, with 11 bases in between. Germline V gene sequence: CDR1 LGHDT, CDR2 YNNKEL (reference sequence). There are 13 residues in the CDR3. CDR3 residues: CASSQSLAQELFF. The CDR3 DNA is TGTGCCAGCAGCCAATCCCTAGCCCAGGAGCTGTTTTTT.

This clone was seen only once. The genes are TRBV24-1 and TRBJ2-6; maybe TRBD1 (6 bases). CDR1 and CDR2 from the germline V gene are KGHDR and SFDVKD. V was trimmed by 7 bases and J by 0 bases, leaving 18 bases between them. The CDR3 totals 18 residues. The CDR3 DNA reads TGTGCCACCAGCCCTACCGGACAGACGACCTCTGGGGCCAACGTCCTGACTTTC. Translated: CATSPTGQTTSGANVLTF.

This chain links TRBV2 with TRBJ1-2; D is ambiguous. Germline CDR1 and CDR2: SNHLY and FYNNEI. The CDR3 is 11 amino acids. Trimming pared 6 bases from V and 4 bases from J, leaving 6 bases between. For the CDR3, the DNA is TGTGCCAGCAGCCCCTCCTATGGCTACACCTTC. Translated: CASSPSYGYTF.

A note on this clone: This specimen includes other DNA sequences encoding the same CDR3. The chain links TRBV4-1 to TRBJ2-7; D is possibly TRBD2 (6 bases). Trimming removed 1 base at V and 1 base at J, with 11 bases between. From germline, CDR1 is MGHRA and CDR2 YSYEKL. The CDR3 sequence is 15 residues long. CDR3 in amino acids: CASSQGRDSSYEQYF. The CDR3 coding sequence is TGCGCCAGCAGCCAAGGCCGGGACTCTTCCTACGAGCAGTACTTC.

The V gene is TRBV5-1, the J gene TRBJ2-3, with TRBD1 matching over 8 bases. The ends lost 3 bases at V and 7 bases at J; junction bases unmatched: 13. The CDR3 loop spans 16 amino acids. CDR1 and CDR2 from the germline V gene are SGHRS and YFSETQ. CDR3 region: CASSSTGGSVINTQYF. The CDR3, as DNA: TGCGCCAGCAGCTCAACAGGGGGTTCTGTGATAAATACGCAGTATTTT.

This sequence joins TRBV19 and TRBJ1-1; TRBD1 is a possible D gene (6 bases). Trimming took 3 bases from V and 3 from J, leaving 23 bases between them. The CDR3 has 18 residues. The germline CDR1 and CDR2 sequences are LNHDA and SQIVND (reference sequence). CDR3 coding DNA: TGTGCCAGTAGTATGTTGACAGGATCCCTACGTCGGGACACTGAAGCTTTCTTT. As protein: CASSMLTGSLRRDTEAFF.

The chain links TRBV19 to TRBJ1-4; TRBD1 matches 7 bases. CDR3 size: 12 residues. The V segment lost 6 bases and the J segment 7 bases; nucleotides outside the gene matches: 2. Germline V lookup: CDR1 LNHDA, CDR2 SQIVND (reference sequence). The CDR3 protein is CASRQGGEKLFF. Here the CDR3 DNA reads TGTGCCAGTAGGCAGGGGGGTGAAAAACTGTTTTTT.

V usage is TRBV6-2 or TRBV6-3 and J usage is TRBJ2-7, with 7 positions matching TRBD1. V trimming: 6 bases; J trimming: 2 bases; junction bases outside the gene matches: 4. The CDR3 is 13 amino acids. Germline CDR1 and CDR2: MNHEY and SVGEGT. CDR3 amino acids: CASSPGTAYEQYF. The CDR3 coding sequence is TGTGCCAGCAGCCCCGGGACAGCCTACGAGCAGTACTTC.

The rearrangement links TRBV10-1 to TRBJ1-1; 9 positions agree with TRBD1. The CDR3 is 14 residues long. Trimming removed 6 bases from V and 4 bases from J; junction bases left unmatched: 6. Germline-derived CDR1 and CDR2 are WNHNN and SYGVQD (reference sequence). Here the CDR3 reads CASRKGQGGTEAFF. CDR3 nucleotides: TGCGCCAGCAGGAAGGGACAGGGTGGCACTGAAGCTTTCTTT.

This chain's CDR3 is CASSQTSGGPSTDTQYF. CDR3 coding DNA: TGCGCCAGCAGCCAAACTAGCGGGGGCCCTAGCACAGATACGCAGTATTTT. The V call is TRBV5-1, the J call TRBJ2-3; 11 bases map to TRBD2. From germline, CDR1 is SGHRS and CDR2 YFSETQ. The CDR3 contains 17 residues. V lost 4 bases and J lost 0; bases outside the gene matches: 7.